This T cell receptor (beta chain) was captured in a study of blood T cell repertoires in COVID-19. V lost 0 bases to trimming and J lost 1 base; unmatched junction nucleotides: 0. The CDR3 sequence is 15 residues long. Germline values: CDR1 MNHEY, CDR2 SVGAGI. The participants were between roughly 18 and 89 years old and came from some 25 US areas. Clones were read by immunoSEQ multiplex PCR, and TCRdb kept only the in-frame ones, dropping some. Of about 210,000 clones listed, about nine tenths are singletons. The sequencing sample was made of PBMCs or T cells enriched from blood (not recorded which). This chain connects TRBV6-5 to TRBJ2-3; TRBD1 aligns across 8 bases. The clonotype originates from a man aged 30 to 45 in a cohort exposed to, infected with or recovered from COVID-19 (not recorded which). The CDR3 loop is CASSYSQGGTDTQYF. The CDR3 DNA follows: TGTGCCAGCAGTTACTCACAGGGGGGCACAGATACGCAGTATTTT.